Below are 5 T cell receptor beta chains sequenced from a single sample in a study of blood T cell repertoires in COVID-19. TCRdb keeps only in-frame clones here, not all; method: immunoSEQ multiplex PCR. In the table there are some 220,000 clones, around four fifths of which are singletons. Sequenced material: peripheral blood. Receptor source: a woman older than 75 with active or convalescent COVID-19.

The DNA for the CDR3 is TGTGCCAGCAGCGACAAGAGGCGGGTTCCCTTTCTTCCACCAATCAATCAGCCCCAGCATTTT. Protein sequence: CASSDKRRVPFLPPINQPQHF. The chain recombines TRBV14 with TRBJ1-5; D is ambiguous. The CDR3 has 21 amino acids. The V gene lost 5 bases and the J gene lost 3 bases, with 32 bases spanning the gap. CDR1 is SGHDN and CDR2 is FVKESK in the germline V gene.

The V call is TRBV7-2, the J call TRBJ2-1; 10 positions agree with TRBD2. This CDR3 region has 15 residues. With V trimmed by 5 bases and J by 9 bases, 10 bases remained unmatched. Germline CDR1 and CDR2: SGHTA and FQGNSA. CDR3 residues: CASSRRLAGEGEQFF. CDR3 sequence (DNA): TGTGCCAGCAGCCGTAGGCTAGCGGGAGAAGGTGAGCAGTTCTTC. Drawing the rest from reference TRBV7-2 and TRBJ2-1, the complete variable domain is GAGVSQSPSNKVTEKGKDVELRCDPISGHTALYWYRQSLGQGLEFLIYFQGNSAPDKSGLPSDRFSAERTGGSVSTLTIQRTQQEDSAVYLCASSRRLAGEGEQFFGPGTRLTVL.

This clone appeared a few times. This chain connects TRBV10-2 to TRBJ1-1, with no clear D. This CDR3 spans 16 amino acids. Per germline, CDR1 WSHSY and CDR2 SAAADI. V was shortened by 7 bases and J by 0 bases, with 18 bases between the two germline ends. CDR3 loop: CASKRRQALMNTEAFF. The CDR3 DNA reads TGCGCCAGCAAACGGCGCCAGGCTCTAATGAACACTGAAGCTTTCTTT.

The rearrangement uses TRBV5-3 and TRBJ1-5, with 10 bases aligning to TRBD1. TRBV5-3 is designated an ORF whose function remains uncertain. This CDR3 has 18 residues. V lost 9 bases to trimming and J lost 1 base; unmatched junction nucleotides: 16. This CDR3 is CAIDTGTGDFGSNQPQHF. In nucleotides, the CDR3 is TGTGCCATAGATACCGGGACAGGGGATTTTGGGAGCAATCAGCCCCAGCATTTT.

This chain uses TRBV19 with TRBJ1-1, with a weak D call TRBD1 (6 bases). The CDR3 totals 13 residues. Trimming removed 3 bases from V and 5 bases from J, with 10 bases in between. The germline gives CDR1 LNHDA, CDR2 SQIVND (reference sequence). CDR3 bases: TGTGCCAGTAGTATTAGGGGGATAACTGAAGCTTTCTTT. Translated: CASSIRGITEAFF.